This T cell receptor (beta chain) stems from a study of cytomegalovirus exposure and HLA in healthy donors. Broader study findings: Of the V segments, some could not be distinguished, including TRBV6-2 and TRBV6-3, and were excluded. Sequencing likely produced, as an artifact, a cluster of highly shared sequence variants. Prediction of most subjects' HLA-A and HLA-B alleles by TCR beta sequences was reportedly accurate. Compared with the roughly 670-donor mean, an Asian-associated ancestry cluster reportedly had fewer N-insertions, according to a later analysis.

Primers for the PCR totalled 60 Vbeta and 13 Jbeta. Method: immunoSEQ multiplex PCR; TCRdb's copy keeps in-frame clones and lacks some. The data hold about 160,000 clones, with 70% to 85% observed a single time. Remarks on this clone: No antigen is known for it.

V was pared by 10 bases and J by 4 bases, with 13 bases between. Germline values: CDR1 MDHEN, CDR2 SYDVKM. The CDR3 consists of 12 residues. The origin of this receptor is a man aged 30-40 years in good health and CMV-seropositive. The V gene is TRBV28, the J gene TRBJ1-2, with D maybe TRBD1 (6 bases). The sample taken for sequencing was PBMCs. In nucleotides, the CDR3 is TGTGCCATCGGGGGGCAGGGCTATGGCTACACCTTC. Translation gives CAIGGQGYGYTF.